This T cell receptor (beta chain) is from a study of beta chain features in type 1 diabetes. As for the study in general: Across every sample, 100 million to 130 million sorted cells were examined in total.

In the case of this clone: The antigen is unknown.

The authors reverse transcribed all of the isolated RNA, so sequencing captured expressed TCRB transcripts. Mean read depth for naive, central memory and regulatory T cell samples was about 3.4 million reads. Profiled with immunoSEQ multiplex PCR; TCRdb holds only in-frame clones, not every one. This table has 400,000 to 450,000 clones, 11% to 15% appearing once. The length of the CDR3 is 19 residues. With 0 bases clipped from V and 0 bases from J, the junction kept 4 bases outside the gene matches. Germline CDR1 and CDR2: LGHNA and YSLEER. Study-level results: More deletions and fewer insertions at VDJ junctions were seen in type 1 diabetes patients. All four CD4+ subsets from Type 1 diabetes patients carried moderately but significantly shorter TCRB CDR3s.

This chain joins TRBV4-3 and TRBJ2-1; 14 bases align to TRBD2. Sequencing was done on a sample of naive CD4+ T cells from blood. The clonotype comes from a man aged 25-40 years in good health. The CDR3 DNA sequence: TGCGCCAGCAGCCAAGAAGGCGGGACTAGCGGGAGCTCCTACAATGAGCAGTTCTTC. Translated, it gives CASSQEGGTSGSSYNEQFF.